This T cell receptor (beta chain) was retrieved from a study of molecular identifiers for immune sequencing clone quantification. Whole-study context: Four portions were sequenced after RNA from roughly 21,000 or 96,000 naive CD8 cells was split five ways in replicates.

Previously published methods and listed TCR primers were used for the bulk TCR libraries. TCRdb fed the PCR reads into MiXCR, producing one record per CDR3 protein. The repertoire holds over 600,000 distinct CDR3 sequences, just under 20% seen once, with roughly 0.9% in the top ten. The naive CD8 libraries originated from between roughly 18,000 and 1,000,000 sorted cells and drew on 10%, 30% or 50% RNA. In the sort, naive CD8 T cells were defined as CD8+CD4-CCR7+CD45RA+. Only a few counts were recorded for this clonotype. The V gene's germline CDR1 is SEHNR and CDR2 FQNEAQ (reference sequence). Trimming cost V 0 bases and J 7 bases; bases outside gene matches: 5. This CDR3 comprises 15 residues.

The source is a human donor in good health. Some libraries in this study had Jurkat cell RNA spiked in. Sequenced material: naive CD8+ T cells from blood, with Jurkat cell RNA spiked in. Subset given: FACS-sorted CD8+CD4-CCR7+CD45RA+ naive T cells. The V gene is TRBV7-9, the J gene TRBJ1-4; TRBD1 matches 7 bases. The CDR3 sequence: CASSLAVTGSEKLFF. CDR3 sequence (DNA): TGTGCCAGCAGCTTAGCGGTGACAGGGAGTGAAAAACTGTTTTTT.